These T cell receptor beta chains were read from a single sample in a study of T cell responses to AZD1222 COVID-19 vaccine. The assay was immunoSEQ multiplex PCR, and TCRdb's table has in-frame clones only and misses some. Among more than 70,000 clones listed, about nine tenths were seen once. Sequences were derived from peripheral blood, sampled on day 0 of AZD1222 vaccination. All receptors come from an adult in good health. Each CDR3 is given with its conserved first and last residue. The D gene is left open where the match is weak. The listing skips clone size in some rows; elsewhere it reads once, few, many or a size class.

TRBV5-5	TRBJ1-4	TRBD1	.	TGTGCCAGCAGCATCAGGACAGGGGCAAATGAAAAACTGTTTTTT	CASSIRTGANEKLFF
TRBV14	TRBJ2-7	.	few	TGTGCCAGCAGCCAAGTCCGGACGAGCGAGCAGTACTTC	CASSQVRTSEQYF
TRBV6-5	TRBJ2-1	.	.	TGTGCCAGCAACCCGGGGACCGGCAATGAGCAGTTCTTC	CASNPGTGNEQFF
TRBV18	TRBJ1-1	.	.	TGTGCCAGCTCACCACAGGGGATGGTGGCTGAAGCTTTCTTT	CASSPQGMVAEAFF
TRBV6-1	TRBJ1-4	.	.	TGTGCCAGCAGTGCACGGGGCAGAGCAACTAATGAAAAACTGTTTTTT	CASSARGRATNEKLFF
TRBV7-2	TRBJ1-1	TRBD1	.	TGTGCCAGCAGCACCCAGGGGGCCACTGAAGCTTTCTTT	CASSTQGATEAFF
TRBV9	TRBJ2-3	.	.	TGTGCCAGCAGCGTGACTAGCACAGATACGCAGTATTTT	CASSVTSTDTQYF
TRBV24-1	TRBJ1-1	TRBD1	.	TGTGCCACCAGTGAGGGCACAGGGGGCTCGAACACTGAAGCTTTCTTT	CATSEGTGGSNTEAFF
TRBV19	TRBJ1-3	TRBD1	.	TGTGCCAGTAGTATACAGGGGGCAAACACCATATATTTT	CASSIQGANTIYF
TRBV29-1	TRBJ2-5	TRBD2	.	TGCAGCGTTGCGACTAGCGGGAGTGAGACCCAGTACTTC	CSVATSGSETQYF
TRBV24-1	TRBJ2-1	TRBD1	.	TGTGCCACCAGTGTAGTAGGACAGGGCTACAATGAGCAGTTCTTC	CATSVVGQGYNEQFF
TRBV7-3	TRBJ1-1	.	.	TGTGCCAGCAGCCCAGGTCCCCAGGGCACTGAAGCTTTCTTT	CASSPGPQGTEAFF
TRBV7-3	TRBJ1-1	.	.	TGTGCCAGCAGCTTACAGCTGAACACTGAAGCTTTCTTT	CASSLQLNTEAFF
TRBV24-1	TRBJ2-3	.	.	TGTGCCACCAGTGATACACCGAGCACAGATACGCAGTATTTT	CATSDTPSTDTQYF